The 15 T cell receptor beta chains below were found in one sample sequenced in a study of Ad26.COV2.S vaccination and SARS-CoV-2 variants. Treatment reported: some 20 received Ad26.COV2.S at low or high dose, single or two shots; about 5 received placebo; per-sample allocation not given. Repertoires come from day 63 after the first vaccine or placebo injection. The method was immunoSEQ multiplex PCR; TCRdb's version includes in-frame clones alone and lacks a portion of them. The sample has some 300,000 clones; approximately 86% are singletons. Sequences were derived from peripheral blood, sampled in a trial of Ad26.COV2.S vaccine versus placebo. The receptors originated from a person between 18 and 59 years old who received the Ad26.COV2.S COVID-19 vaccine or a placebo.

Comment on this clone: In the same sample, other DNA sequences code for this CDR3. J is TRBJ2-7 and V is TRBV7-9, with 9 bases matching TRBD1. Germline V gives CDR1 SEHNR, CDR2 FQNEAQ (reference sequence). The CDR3 totals 15 residues. The V gene end was trimmed by 3 bases and the J gene end by 3 bases; junction bases not matched to a gene: 6. The CDR3 loop is CASSLAGTGIYEQYF. The CDR3 coding sequence is TGTGCCAGCAGCTTGGCCGGGACAGGGATCTACGAGCAGTACTTC.

V is TRBV28 and J is TRBJ1-1; no clear D gene. The V and J ends lost 8 bases and 5 bases respectively, with 9 bases between them. From germline, CDR1 is MDHEN and CDR2 SYDVKM. The CDR3 has 11 residues. The CDR3 coding sequence is TGTGCCAGCGGGATTTGGACTGAAGCTTTCTTT. The encoded protein is CASGIWTEAFF.

The CDR3 is CASSTRQIGTIYF. The DNA for the CDR3 is TGTGCCAGCAGTACAAGACAGATTGGCACCATATATTTT. The V gene is TRBV2, the J gene TRBJ1-3, with D perhaps matching TRBD1 (5 bases). The germline V gene encodes CDR1 SNHLY and CDR2 FYNNEI. The CDR3 extends over 13 amino acids. The V end was cut by 5 bases, the J end by 9 bases, with 14 bases between.

V usage is TRBV7-9 and J usage is TRBJ2-7; a possible D gene is TRBD2 (7 bases). The germline V gene has CDR1 SEHNR and CDR2 FQNEAQ (reference sequence). The CDR3 spans 15 residues. The ends were cut back, 5 bases at V and 1 base at J, with 15 bases in the middle. CDR3 protein: CASSRGGAWSYEQYF. CDR3 in DNA: TGTGCCAGCAGCCGAGGGGGGGCTTGGTCCTACGAGCAGTACTTC.

The J gene is TRBJ2-3, the V gene TRBV7-2, with no clear D. The V end lost 5 bases, the J end lost 2 bases, and 11 bases lay between the germline ends. The V gene's germline CDR1 is SGHTA and CDR2 FQGNSA. This CDR3 is 14 amino acids long. This CDR3 reads CASSPVAVTDTQYF. DNA for the CDR3: TGTGCCAGCAGCCCCGTAGCAGTCACAGATACGCAGTATTTT.

This rearrangement joins TRBV11-2 to TRBJ2-2; D is unresolved. CDR1 is SGHAT, CDR2 FQNNGV, per germline. V lost 2 bases, J lost 3 bases, and 4 bases lay in between. CDR3 length equals 13 residues. CDR3 in DNA: TGTGCCAGCAGCTTACGTCACACCGGGGAGCTGTTTTTT. Residues: CASSLRHTGELFF.

This CDR3 is CASSQVYEQFF. The CDR3 nucleotides read TGTGCCAGCAGCCAAGTCTATGAGCAGTTCTTC. The chain has TRBV3-1 (or the pseudogene TRBV3-2) and TRBJ2-1; unclear D gene. V was cut by 1 base and J by 8 bases, with 3 bases left in between. CDR1 and CDR2 (germline): LGHDT, YNNKEL (reference sequence). CDR3 length: 11 residues.

The chain uses TRBV6-5 and TRBJ2-4; 8 nucleotides agree with TRBD1. Germline CDR1 MNHEY, CDR2 SVGAGI. CDR3 size: 14 residues. V was clipped by 5 bases and J by 3 bases; unmatched bases: 3. The DNA for the CDR3 is TGTGCCAGCAGTCAGGGGGCACGCAAAAACATTCAGTACTTC. Residues: CASSQGARKNIQYF.

This clone has more than one count but fewer than ten. V usage is TRBV19 and J usage is TRBJ2-3, with TRBD2 matching over 7 bases. CDR3 length: 13 residues. V shed 0 bases and J 6 bases; nucleotides not matched to a gene: 0. CDR1 and CDR2 from the germline V gene are LNHDA and SQIVND (reference sequence). In DNA form, the CDR3 reads TGTGCCAGTAGTATAGAGGGAGGGGATACGCAGTATTTT. As protein: CASSIEGGDTQYF.

This chain connects TRBV5-1 to TRBJ1-1, with TRBD1 identical over 8 bases. Germline assignment: CDR1 SGHRS and CDR2 YFSETQ. The V and J ends lost 0 bases and 3 bases, in that order; junction bases with no gene match: 7. The CDR3 contains 16 residues. The CDR3 DNA reads TGCGCCAGCAGCTTGGTATTCGGGACAGGAGACACTGAAGCTTTCTTT. Protein product: CASSLVFGTGDTEAFF.

The gene calls are TRBV5-1 and TRBJ1-5, with TRBD1 matching 12 bases. Germline values: CDR1 SGHRS, CDR2 YFSETQ. The CDR3 loop spans 17 amino acids. J lost 1 base, V lost 4 bases, and 6 bases had no gene match. CDR3 in DNA: TGCGCCAGCAGCCCGGGACAGGGGGCGAGAAGCAATCAGCCCCAGCATTTT. It encodes CASSPGQGARSNQPQHF.

The chain carries TRBV6-5 and TRBJ1-2; D possibly corresponds to TRBD1 (5 bases). CDR1 is MNHEY, CDR2 SVGAGI, per germline. The germline V and J ends were trimmed by 5 bases and 3 bases, with 16 bases remaining between them. This CDR3 is built from 15 residues. CDR3 loop: CASSRFDGGDYGYTF. The CDR3 nucleotides read TGTGCCAGCAGTAGATTCGATGGGGGGGACTATGGCTACACCTTC.

The V call is TRBV5-4, the J call TRBJ2-2, with 7 bases identical to TRBD1. After removal of 5 bases from V and 5 bases from J, the junction contained 12 bases not matched to a gene. Germline-derived CDR1 and CDR2 are SGHNT and YYREEE (reference sequence). The CDR3 has 16 amino acids. CDR3 in amino acids: CASRYRGFRETGELFF. The CDR3 DNA follows: TGTGCCAGCAGGTACAGGGGTTTCCGCGAGACCGGGGAGCTGTTTTTT.

This clone was found once. The chain carries TRBV18 and TRBJ2-1; TRBD2 agrees at 10 bases. V gave up 3 bases and J gave up 0 bases; unmatched junction bases: 5. The CDR3 has 17 amino acids. Germline V gives CDR1 KGHSH, CDR2 LQKENI. CDR3 bases: TGTGCCAGCTCACCCCTTAGCGGGGGGAGCTCCTACAATGAGCAGTTCTTC. Encoded protein: CASSPLSGGSSYNEQFF.

This clone appeared once. The chain links TRBV10-3 to TRBJ1-2; unclear D gene. Trimming shortened V by 2 bases and J by 6 bases, and 10 bases separated the two germline ends. CDR3 length equals 13 residues. In germline, CDR1 is ENHRY, CDR2 SYGVKD. The CDR3, as DNA: TGTGCCATCAGTGAGCGGAAACGAGATGGCTACACCTTC. Protein sequence: CAISERKRDGYTF.